The clone carrying this T cell receptor (beta chain) was seen many times. Antigen: not known. At one boundary the junction diverges from the germline segment, which might be a read error. No cell sorting was done before RNA was extracted from the tissue. More than 3 cm separated this lung sample from the edge of the tumor. From germline, CDR1 is SSHAT and CDR2 FNYEAQ (reference sequence). The CDR3 sequence is 15 residues long. This entry is derived from a study of tumor and adjacent non-tumor tissue in lung cancer. Study-level points and caveats: Top 100 clones took a larger repertoire share in normal lung.

The library came from three nested PCR rounds adapted from ARM-PCR protocols. TCRdb recomputed calls from the multiplex PCR reads with MiXCR, one row per CDR3 protein. The sample has around 80,000 distinct CDR3 sequences; around 76% are singletons. The chain employs TRBV7-7 and TRBJ2-5, with D uncertain. Material: distant non-tumor lung tissue. This sequence originates from a man between 65 and 80 years old with non-small cell lung cancer. Written as DNA, the CDR3 is TGTGCTAGCAGTTTCGCCAAGTCCAGTCGAGAGACCCAGTACTTC. Translating it yields CASSFAKSSRETQYF.